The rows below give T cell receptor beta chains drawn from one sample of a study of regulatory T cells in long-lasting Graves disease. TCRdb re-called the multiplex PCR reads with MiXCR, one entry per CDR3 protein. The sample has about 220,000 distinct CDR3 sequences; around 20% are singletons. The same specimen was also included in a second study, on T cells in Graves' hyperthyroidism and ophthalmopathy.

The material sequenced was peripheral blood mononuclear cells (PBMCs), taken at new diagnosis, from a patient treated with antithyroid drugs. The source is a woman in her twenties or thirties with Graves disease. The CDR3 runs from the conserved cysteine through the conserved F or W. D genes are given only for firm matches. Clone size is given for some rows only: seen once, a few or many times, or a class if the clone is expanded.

DNA: TGTGCCAGCAGGGATACTAGGGGGAGCAACACTGAAGCTTTCTTT
CDR3: CASRDTRGSNTEAFF
size: many
J: TRBJ1-1
D: .
V: TRBV2

DNA: TGTGCCAGCTTGGCTGCGGGATTCGACACCGGGGAGCTGTTTTTT
CDR3: CASLAAGFDTGELFF
size: many
J: TRBJ2-2
D: .
V: TRBV28

DNA: TGTGCCAGCAGCTTAGAGGGGCAGACCTATGGCTACACCTTC
CDR3: CASSLEGQTYGYTF
size: many
J: TRBJ1-2
D: .
V: TRBV7-2

DNA: TGTGCCAGCAGTTTACTTAAAACTAACACTGAAGCTTTCTTT
CDR3: CASSLLKTNTEAFF
size: many
J: TRBJ1-1
D: .
V: TRBV28

DNA: TGTGCCAGCAGATTGACGGGACAGGGATCACCCTTCCACTTT
CDR3: CASRLTGQGSPFHF
size: many
J: TRBJ1-6
D: TRBD1
V: TRBV28

DNA: TGTGCCAGCAGTTCACCGACAGGGGGCCGCTACCTCCACTTT
CDR3: CASSSPTGGRYLHF
size: many
J: TRBJ1-6
D: TRBD1
V: TRBV12-3/TRBV12-4

DNA: TGTGCCAGCAGTTTATTACAGGGGGCCGAGCAGTACTTC
CDR3: CASSLLQGAEQYF
size: many
J: TRBJ2-7
D: TRBD1
V: TRBV28

DNA: TGTGCCAGCAGCCACTTTTACCGACAGGGCCTTAGCTCTGGAAACACCATATATTTT
CDR3: CASSHFYRQGLSSGNTIYF
size: few
J: TRBJ1-3
D: TRBD1
V: TRBV3-1

DNA: TGTGCCAGCAGTTACAAACTAGCGGGAGGGCCAAAGGGGGAGCAGTACTTC
CDR3: CASSYKLAGGPKGEQYF
size: few
J: TRBJ2-7
D: TRBD2
V: TRBV6-5

DNA: TGCAGTGCCACCGGTCGTCTAGCGTTCGAGCAGTACTTC
CDR3: CSATGRLAFEQYF
size: .
J: TRBJ2-7
D: .
V: TRBV20-1

DNA: TGTGCCAGCAGTTTATCCGGGGCGGGGGGGTTTGAGCAGTTCTTC
CDR3: CASSLSGAGGFEQFF
size: .
J: TRBJ2-1
D: TRBD2
V: TRBV27

DNA: TGTGCTACCGGGTGGGGAGGGAATAGCAATCAGCCCCAGCATTTT
CDR3: CATGWGGNSNQPQHF
size: many
J: TRBJ1-5
D: .
V: TRBV12-5

DNA: TGTGCCAGCTCACCGGCGGGAATTGAAGCTTTCTTT
CDR3: CASSPAGIEAFF
size: many
J: TRBJ1-1
D: .
V: TRBV18

DNA: TGTGCCAGCAGCAGAGAGGCAGGGACCCAGTACTTC
CDR3: CASSREAGTQYF
size: many
J: TRBJ2-5
D: .
V: TRBV7-2

DNA: TGTGCCAGCAGCGGACAGGGAAAAGCTGGAAACACCATATATTTT
CDR3: CASSGQGKAGNTIYF
size: many
J: TRBJ1-3
D: TRBD1
V: TRBV2

DNA: TGCGCCAGCAGCCAAGCGGACAGGAAGATCGGGGAGCTGTTTTTT
CDR3: CASSQADRKIGELFF
size: .
J: TRBJ2-2
D: TRBD1
V: TRBV4-1

DNA: TGCGCCAGCAGCCAAGACACCCAAAGCTTCTACGAGCAGTACTTC
CDR3: CASSQDTQSFYEQYF
size: many
J: TRBJ2-7
D: .
V: TRBV4-1

DNA: TGTGCCAGCAGCACATATTCCAGGGGGAAGAATCAGCCCCAGCATTTT
CDR3: CASSTYSRGKNQPQHF
size: .
J: TRBJ1-5
D: TRBD1
V: TRBV7-8

DNA: TGTGCCAGCAGACCTACAGGGTATGGGGGCTACACCTTC
CDR3: CASRPTGYGGYTF
size: many
J: TRBJ1-2
D: .
V: TRBV28

DNA: TGCAGCGTTGATGGGACTAGCGGGTCGGAAGTCTCCTACAATGAGCAGTTCTTC
CDR3: CSVDGTSGSEVSYNEQFF
size: .
J: TRBJ2-1
D: TRBD2
V: TRBV29-1

DNA: TGTGCCAGCAGTTTAGGTCTAGGTGGATCATACTTC
CDR3: CASSLGLGGSYF
size: many
J: TRBJ2-5
D: .
V: TRBV28

DNA: TGTGCCACCGAAGGTCTAAACACTGAAGCTTTCTTT
CDR3: CATEGLNTEAFF
size: many
J: TRBJ1-1
D: .
V: TRBV24-1

DNA: TGTGCCAGCAGTTTAAACTTTGCAGGACTCTCTGGAAACACCATATATTTT
CDR3: CASSLNFAGLSGNTIYF
size: few
J: TRBJ1-3
D: .
V: TRBV27

DNA: TGTGCCAGCAGTTTATATGGACAGGGCGTGGAGGAGCAGTTCTTC
CDR3: CASSLYGQGVEEQFF
size: many
J: TRBJ2-1
D: TRBD1
V: TRBV28

DNA: TGTGCCAGCAGTCCCTCCCAGGGGGAAAATCAGCCCCAGCATTTT
CDR3: CASSPSQGENQPQHF
size: .
J: TRBJ1-5
D: TRBD1
V: TRBV27

DNA: TGCGCCAGCAGCCAAGATGAGGGATCCTACAATGAGCAGTTCTTC
CDR3: CASSQDEGSYNEQFF
size: many
J: TRBJ2-1
D: .
V: TRBV4-1

DNA: TGTGCCAGCAGCTTGGGCTGGGCGGGAGGTCAGGATACGCAGTATTTT
CDR3: CASSLGWAGGQDTQYF
size: many
J: TRBJ2-3
D: TRBD2
V: TRBV5-4

DNA: TGTGCCAGCGGGGGGGGGGGGATGACTAGCGGAGGAGAGTATGAGCAGTTCTTC
CDR3: CASGGGGMTSGGEYEQFF
size: many
J: TRBJ2-1
D: TRBD2
V: TRBV2

DNA: TGCAGTGCCAGTGGACAGGGGCGGTTAGGCGGCTACACCTTC
CDR3: CSASGQGRLGGYTF
size: many
J: TRBJ1-2
D: TRBD1
V: TRBV20-1

DNA: TGTGCCAGCAGTCATCTGGGGACAGGAGACACTGAAGCTTTCTTT
CDR3: CASSHLGTGDTEAFF
size: many
J: TRBJ1-1
D: TRBD1
V: TRBV28

DNA: TGTGCCAGTAAAGGGGGGCCAATAGGGGAAAAACTGTTTTTT
CDR3: CASKGGPIGEKLFF
size: few
J: TRBJ1-4
D: .
V: TRBV19

DNA: TGTGCCAGCTCACCTACCGACAGGGCGAACACTGAAGCTTTCTTT
CDR3: CASSPTDRANTEAFF
size: many
J: TRBJ1-1
D: TRBD1
V: TRBV18

DNA: TGCAGCGTCAACACCCACCGGGACAGGCACTACGAGCAGTACTTC
CDR3: CSVNTHRDRHYEQYF
size: many
J: TRBJ2-7
D: TRBD1
V: TRBV29-1

DNA: TGTGCCAGCAGGGCGACAGCTAACTATGGCTACACCTTC
CDR3: CASRATANYGYTF
size: .
J: TRBJ1-2
D: .
V: TRBV28

DNA: TGTGCCACCAGTGACCCCGGGGGTCGATCCTACAATGAGCAGTTCTTC
CDR3: CATSDPGGRSYNEQFF
size: many
J: TRBJ2-1
D: .
V: TRBV24-1

DNA: TGTGCCAGCAAACTAGCGGGAGTTTTGGCAGATACGCAGTATTTT
CDR3: CASKLAGVLADTQYF
size: .
J: TRBJ2-3
D: TRBD2
V: TRBV28

DNA: TGTGCCAGCAGCTTAGAATGGGGGACGGCTGAAGCTTTCTTT
CDR3: CASSLEWGTAEAFF
size: many
J: TRBJ1-1
D: .
V: TRBV11-2

DNA: TGTGCCAGCAGTGAGACAGGGGGCCCTCAGCCCCAGCATTTT
CDR3: CASSETGGPQPQHF
size: many
J: TRBJ1-5
D: TRBD1
V: TRBV6-1

DNA: TGCGCCAGCAGCCCCGGGGGCAGGGCGGAGACCCAGTACTTC
CDR3: CASSPGGRAETQYF
size: .
J: TRBJ2-5
D: .
V: TRBV5-1

DNA: TGTGCCATCAGTGAGAGGACAGAAGCTTTCTTT
CDR3: CAISERTEAFF
size: many
J: TRBJ1-1
D: .
V: TRBV10-3

DNA: TGTGCCAGCAGCTTAGCCGGGACTAGCGTAGAGACCCAGTACTTC
CDR3: CASSLAGTSVETQYF
size: few
J: TRBJ2-5
D: TRBD2
V: TRBV11-2

DNA: TGTGCCAGCAGTGAAGAAACAGGGGGATCGGGTAATGAAAAACTGTTTTTT
CDR3: CASSEETGGSGNEKLFF
size: many
J: TRBJ1-4
D: TRBD1
V: TRBV6-1

DNA: TGTGCCACCAGCAGACGACCGCCGACAGACTCCATGAACACTGAAGCTTTCTTT
CDR3: CATSRRPPTDSMNTEAFF
size: .
J: TRBJ1-1
D: .
V: TRBV15

DNA: TGTGCCAGCAGCCTCACAGGGTCGGGGGATCAGCCCCAGCATTTT
CDR3: CASSLTGSGDQPQHF
size: few
J: TRBJ1-5
D: .
V: TRBV12-3/TRBV12-4

DNA: TGTGCCAGCATAGTCAGGGGCGACACCGGGGAGCTGTTTTTT
CDR3: CASIVRGDTGELFF
size: many
J: TRBJ2-2
D: .
V: TRBV6-1

DNA: TGTGCCAGTAGTACTCGGGCGTTAGGTAATGAAAAACTGTTTTTT
CDR3: CASSTRALGNEKLFF
size: many
J: TRBJ1-4
D: .
V: TRBV19

DNA: TGCGCCAGCAGCCAAGTCGGCACTTTCACAGATACGCAGTATTTT
CDR3: CASSQVGTFTDTQYF
size: many
J: TRBJ2-3
D: .
V: TRBV4-1

DNA: TGCGCCAGCAGCTTGGGGGACTGGGCAGAGACCCAGTACTTC
CDR3: CASSLGDWAETQYF
size: .
J: TRBJ2-5
D: .
V: TRBV5-1

DNA: TGTGCCAGCAGTGATGGGGGGGGCAAAGCTTTCTTT
CDR3: CASSDGGGKAFF
size: many
J: TRBJ1-1
D: .
V: TRBV27

DNA: TGTGCCAGCAGTTTACCCCTAGCGGGAGGTGGGGAGACCCAGTACTTC
CDR3: CASSLPLAGGGETQYF
size: many
J: TRBJ2-5
D: TRBD2
V: TRBV28

DNA: TGTGCCAGCAGCCTATTGGGACTAGCCGACGCCAAAAACATTCAGTACTTC
CDR3: CASSLLGLADAKNIQYF
size: few
J: TRBJ2-4
D: TRBD2
V: TRBV11-2

DNA: TGTGCCAGCAGTTCGGACAGGGGGGTAAGGAAGACCCAGTACTTC
CDR3: CASSSDRGVRKTQYF
size: many
J: TRBJ2-5
D: TRBD1
V: TRBV27

DNA: TGTGCCAGCAGCTTAGGATTAGCGGGAGGAATCTGCGATGAGCAGTTCTTC
CDR3: CASSLGLAGGICDEQFF
size: .
J: TRBJ2-1
D: TRBD2
V: TRBV13

DNA: TGTGCCAGCAGCCAATCGGACACCCGGGCGGGGGAGCAGTACTTC
CDR3: CASSQSDTRAGEQYF
size: many
J: TRBJ2-7
D: .
V: TRBV9

DNA: TGTGCCAGCAGCCCAAGGTGGGACAGGGAGCTGAACACTGAAGCTTTCTTT
CDR3: CASSPRWDRELNTEAFF
size: many
J: TRBJ1-1
D: TRBD1
V: TRBV3-1

DNA: TGTGCCAGCAGACCCGGGACGGTATTTAATGAAAAACTGTTTTTT
CDR3: CASRPGTVFNEKLFF
size: many
J: TRBJ1-4
D: .
V: TRBV7-8

DNA: TGTGCCAGCAGTGACCCCGGGTCCCCCACGGGAGGAAGCACCATATATTTT
CDR3: CASSDPGSPTGGSTIYF
size: .
J: TRBJ1-3
D: .
V: TRBV25-1

DNA: TGTGCCAGTAGTATTCCAGGACATGGAGATACGCAGTATTTT
CDR3: CASSIPGHGDTQYF
size: .
J: TRBJ2-3
D: .
V: TRBV19

DNA: TGTGCCAGCAGCCATGCAGCGGGAGGATACAATGAGCAGTTCTTC
CDR3: CASSHAAGGYNEQFF
size: .
J: TRBJ2-1
D: TRBD2
V: TRBV3-1

DNA: TGTGCCAGCAGTGACTCACTAGGGAACTATGGCTACACCTTC
CDR3: CASSDSLGNYGYTF
size: .
J: TRBJ1-2
D: .
V: TRBV25-1